Shown below are 22 T cell receptor beta chains from a single sample sequenced in a study of CD8+CD57+ T cells in acquired aplastic anemia. CDR3 and TCR beta VDJ profiling relied on genomic DNA as the template. TCRdb itself ran the reads through MiXCR, one entry per CDR3 protein. The sample includes about 160,000 distinct CDR3 sequences, around 75% of them seen just once. Sequencing involved patients with CD8+CD57+ cell expansion previously shown by flow cytometry. The sequenced sample was sorted CD4+, CD8+, or CD8+CD57+ T cells (not recorded which) from PBMCs. These receptors came from a human donor with aplastic anemia.

V and J are TRBV5-6 and TRBJ1-3; D possibly corresponds to TRBD1 (6 bases). Germline V gives CDR1 SGHDT, CDR2 YYEEEE. Trimming took off 3 bases at V and 4 bases at J, with 8 bases between the two ends. There are 13 residues in the CDR3. This CDR3 reads CASSYRVGNTIYF. The CDR3 DNA is TGTGCCAGCAGCTACAGGGTAGGAAACACCATATATTTT.

V is TRBV2 and J is TRBJ1-5; D is ambiguous. Germline V gene sequence: CDR1 SNHLY, CDR2 FYNNEI. Trimming left V 2 bases short and J 7 bases short, with 9 bases between. This CDR3 comprises 13 residues. CDR3 sequence (DNA): TGTGCCAGCAGTGAAAGGGTCGTGCAGCCCCAGCATTTT. Translating gives CASSERVVQPQHF.

The genes are TRBV20-1 and TRBJ2-7, with a weak D call TRBD2 (5 bases). The CDR3 is 13 amino acids. V lost 5 bases to trimming and J lost 5 bases, with 16 bases between them. CDR1 and CDR2 (germline): DFQATT, SNEGSKA (reference sequence). CDR3: CSARRLGGDEQYF. The DNA for the CDR3 is TGCAGTGCTCGCCGGCTCGGAGGAGACGAGCAGTACTTC.

This chain's CDR3 is CASSPTGAGGETQYF. The DNA for the CDR3 is TGTGCCAGCAGCCCAACAGGGGCGGGGGGGGAGACCCAGTACTTC. The chain is built from TRBV6-5 and TRBJ2-5; 9 bases are shared with TRBD2. Per germline, CDR1 MNHEY and CDR2 SVGAGI. V shed 6 bases, J shed 5 bases, and the junction held 10 bases outside the gene matches. This CDR3 is built from 15 residues.

This CDR3 is CAISAQPGQGSYEQYF. CDR3 coding DNA: TGTGCCATCAGTGCGCAGCCGGGACAGGGTTCCTACGAGCAGTACTTC. The chain links TRBV10-3 to TRBJ2-7; 9 nucleotides agree with TRBD1. The length of the CDR3 is 16 residues. V lost 4 bases to trimming and J lost 1 base; unmatched junction nucleotides: 8. Germline lookup yields CDR1 ENHRY and CDR2 SYGVKD.

J is TRBJ2-2 and V is TRBV20-1; TRBD2 agrees at 10 bases. Germline V CDR1 and CDR2: DFQATT, SNEGSKA (reference sequence). The V gene end was trimmed by 5 bases and the J gene end by 3 bases; junction bases not matched to a gene: 3. This CDR3 is built from 14 residues. The CDR3 DNA reads as TGCAGTGCTCCAGGACTAGCGGACACCGGGGAGCTGTTTTTT. This gives the protein CSAPGLADTGELFF.

This rearrangement joins TRBV7-2 to TRBJ2-3; D is perhaps TRBD1 (6 bases). Germline V CDR1 and CDR2: SGHTA, FQGNSA. Trimming stripped 2 bases from V and 2 bases from J, with 11 bases between. CDR3 length equals 15 residues. The CDR3 DNA sequence: TGTGCCAGCAGCTTATCCCAGGGGAACACAGATACGCAGTATTTT. Encoded protein: CASSLSQGNTDTQYF.

Note on this clonotype: Given the absence of the conserved phenylalanine or tryptophan at the CDR3 end, a read error is likely. The CDR3 reads CATSREGGNQPQHV. In DNA, the CDR3 is TGTGCCACCAGCAGAGAGGGCGGCAATCAGCCCCAGCATGTT. This chain connects TRBV15 to TRBJ1-5, with D unresolved. This CDR3 has 14 amino acids. The germline V gene encodes CDR1 LNHNV and CDR2 YYDKDF (reference sequence). Trimming cost V 0 bases and J 2 bases, with 5 bases left between them.

This CDR3 reads CASSLGWGGNTEAFF. CDR3 coding DNA: TGTGCCAGCAGCTTAGGCTGGGGAGGGAACACTGAAGCTTTCTTT. The chain has TRBV7-2 and TRBJ1-1, with D hard to call. Trimming took 1 base from V and 1 from J, leaving 10 bases between them. The length of the CDR3 is 15 residues. The germline CDR1 and CDR2 sequences are SGHTA and FQGNSA. The complete variable domain, with remaining parts taken from reference TRBV7-2 and TRBJ1-1, reads GAGVSQSPSNKVTEKGKDVELRCDPISGHTALYWYRQSLGQGLEFLIYFQGNSAPDKSGLPSDRFSAERTGGSVSTLTIQRTQQEDSAVYLCASSLGWGGNTEAFFGQGTRLTVV.

This rearrangement joins TRBV25-1 to TRBJ2-3; D is unclear. Deletions cut 3 bases from V and 0 bases from J, with 7 bases between. Germline assignment: CDR1 MGHDK and CDR2 SYGVNS. The CDR3 runs 14 residues. CDR3 loop: CASSDQRSTDTQYF. The CDR3 DNA follows: TGTGCCAGCAGTGATCAGAGAAGCACAGATACGCAGTATTTT.

As concerns this clonotype: The missing conserved phenylalanine or tryptophan at the end of this CDR3 makes a read error likely. The chain links TRBV6-5 to TRBJ2-1; TRBD1 matches at 7 bases. The V and J ends lost 6 bases and 6 bases, in that order; junction bases with no gene match: 5. CDR1 is MNHEY, CDR2 SVGAGI, per germline. The CDR3 runs to 13 residues. Here the CDR3 reads CASRRAGGNEQFL. The CDR3 nucleotides read TGTGCCAGCAGAAGGGCAGGGGGCAATGAGCAGTTCCTC.

CDR3 DNA sequence: TGTGCCAGCAGTGAAGGGGGGACAGGCCCGAACACTGAAGCTTTCTTT. Encoded protein: CASSEGGTGPNTEAFF. This chain joins TRBV2 and TRBJ1-1; 8 bases are a match to TRBD1. The V segment lost 1 base and the J segment 1 base; nucleotides outside the gene matches: 5. Germline CDR1 SNHLY, CDR2 FYNNEI. CDR3 length: 16 residues.

V and J are TRBV25-1 and TRBJ1-6, with TRBD1 as a possible D gene (6 bases). Germline loops: CDR1 MGHDK, CDR2 SYGVNS. CDR3 length: 16 amino acids. Deletions cut 6 bases from V and 8 bases from J, with 20 bases between. The CDR3 nucleotides are TGTGCCAGCAGCGACGGACAGCGACTGCTTTATTCACCCCTCCACTTT. Amino acid sequence: CASSDGQRLLYSPLHF.

The rearrangement joins TRBV10-3 to TRBJ2-7; 9 nucleotides line up with TRBD1. CDR3 length: 15 amino acids. Losses at the gene ends were 7 bases for V and 3 bases for J; bases not matched to a gene: 10. Germline V CDR1 and CDR2: ENHRY, SYGVKD. The CDR3 coding sequence is TGTGCCATCATTCCGGACAGGGGCTTGATCTACGAGCAGTACTTC. It specifies CAIIPDRGLIYEQYF.

The gene calls are TRBV2 and TRBJ1-6; TRBD1 aligns across 7 bases. Germline V gives CDR1 SNHLY, CDR2 FYNNEI. J gave up 6 bases and V 0 bases, and 5 bases lay outside the gene matches. The length of the CDR3 is 16 residues. The DNA of the CDR3 is TGTGCCAGCAGTGAAGCCGGGACAGTCGGTAATTCACCCCTCCACTTT. Protein product: CASSEAGTVGNSPLHF. The full variable domain, its missing parts supplied by reference TRBV2 and TRBJ1-6, is EPEVTQTPSHQVTQMGQEVILRCVPISNHLYFYWYRQILGQKVEFLVSFYNNEISEKSEIFDDQFSVERPDGSNFTLKIRSTKLEDSAMYFCASSEAGTVGNSPLHFGNGTRLTVT.

This clonotype was seen a handful of times. The chain carries TRBV10-3 and TRBJ2-3, with D maybe TRBD1 (6 bases). CDR1 and CDR2 (germline): ENHRY, SYGVKD. The V end was cut by 4 bases, the J end by 3 bases, with 11 bases between. The CDR3 consists of 14 residues. For the CDR3, the DNA is TGTGCCATCAGTGGTCCGGACAGAACAGATACGCAGTATTTT. Amino acid sequence: CAISGPDRTDTQYF.

The chain recombines TRBV7-9 with TRBJ2-7; D is possibly TRBD1 or TRBD2 (5 bases each). CDR1 is SEHNR, CDR2 FQNEAQ, per germline (reference sequence). The length of the CDR3 is 14 residues. Trimming removed 5 bases at V and 1 base at J, with 12 bases between. CDR3 nucleotides: TGTGCCAGCAGCGCACCGGGACGGTCCTACGAGCAGTACTTC. This gives the protein CASSAPGRSYEQYF.

The CDR3 loop is CATSVPDRGGTEAFF. The CDR3 DNA reads as TGTGCCACCAGTGTCCCGGACAGGGGAGGCACTGAAGCTTTCTTT. V and J are TRBV24-1 and TRBJ1-1; 9 bases line up with TRBD1. V shed 5 bases, J shed 4 bases, and the junction held 7 bases outside the gene matches. Germline CDR1 KGHDR, CDR2 SFDVKD. This CDR3 is 15 amino acids long.

The V call is TRBV2, the J call TRBJ2-6, with D perhaps TRBD1 (6 bases). Deletions cut 6 bases from V and 2 bases from J, with 11 bases between. CDR1 and CDR2 from the germline V gene are SNHLY and FYNNEI. This CDR3 is 15 amino acids long. Here the CDR3 reads CASSWTEPGANVLTF. CDR3 DNA sequence: TGTGCCAGCAGCTGGACAGAACCTGGGGCCAACGTCCTGACTTTC.

The chain couples TRBV5-1 to TRBJ1-1; D remains unclear. In germline, CDR1 is SGHRS, CDR2 YFSETQ. There are 15 residues in the CDR3. The germline V and J ends were trimmed by 0 bases and 0 bases, with 9 bases remaining between them. The CDR3 is CASSLGPKMNTEAFF. Written as DNA, the CDR3 is TGCGCCAGCAGCTTGGGTCCCAAAATGAACACTGAAGCTTTCTTT. Full variable domain (missing parts from reference TRBV5-1 and TRBJ1-1): KAGVTQTPRYLIKTRGQQVTLSCSPISGHRSVSWYQQTPGQGLQFLFEYFSETQRNKGNFPGRFSGRQFSNSRSEMNVSTLELGDSALYLCASSLGPKMNTEAFFGQGTRLTVV.

The V gene is TRBV2, the J gene TRBJ1-2, with 8 bases that match TRBD1. V lost 9 bases to trimming and J lost 3 bases; unmatched junction nucleotides: 6. The CDR3 has 13 amino acids. In germline, CDR1 is SNHLY, CDR2 FYNNEI. CDR3 coding DNA: TGTGCCAGTAGTCGGGACAGGTACTATGGCTACACCTTC. It yields the protein CASSRDRYYGYTF.

About this clonotype itself: With a much larger clone just one base away, this may be a read error. The gene calls are TRBV20-1 and TRBJ1-2; TRBD1 might be the D (5 bases). The ends were cut back, 6 bases at V and 3 bases at J, with 11 bases in the middle. CDR3 length: 12 amino acids. In germline, CDR1 is DFQATT, CDR2 SNEGSKA (reference sequence). The CDR3 nucleotides read TGCAGTGCCCCAGGGTGGGACTATGGCTACACCTTC. Translation: CSAPGWDYGYTF.